This is a list of T cell receptor beta chains from one sample in a study of regulatory T cells in long-lasting Graves disease. TCRdb reanalysed the multiplex PCR reads using MiXCR and keeps one entry per CDR3 protein. Here the sample spans about 350,000 distinct CDR3 sequences, 15% to 20% being singletons. In addition, the sample was reused for a study of T cells in Graves' hyperthyroidism and ophthalmopathy.

The sample in question was peripheral blood mononuclear cells (PBMCs), obtained at new diagnosis, from a patient treated with antithyroid drugs. The receptors stem from a young woman with Graves disease. The CDR3 runs from the conserved cysteine through the conserved F or W. D genes are given only for firm matches. A row's size may be missing; if present it is once, few, many or a size class.

j_call | v_call | d_call | clone_size | cdr3_length | cdr3_nt | cdr3_aa
TRBJ2-1 | TRBV7-2 | . | many | 13 | TGTGCCAGCAGTTTACTAGGTCGCAATGAGCAGTTCTTC | CASSLLGRNEQFF
TRBJ1-6 | TRBV5-6 | . | few | 13 | TGTGCCAGCAGCTTGGATGGGTACATACCCCTCCACTTT | CASSLDGYIPLHF
TRBJ1-1 | TRBV27 | TRBD1 | many | 15 | TGTGCCAGCAGTTTTTCAGGGGGCACAGGCACTGAAGCTTTCTTT | CASSFSGGTGTEAFF
TRBJ2-7 | TRBV20-1 | TRBD2 | many | 15 | TGCAGTGCAATCCAGGCGGGAGGGCAAACCTACGAGCAGTACTTC | CSAIQAGGQTYEQYF
TRBJ1-2 | TRBV28 | TRBD1 | . | 15 | TGTGCCAGCAGTTACAGGGGCGCCGGTAACTATGGCTACACCTTC | CASSYRGAGNYGYTF
TRBJ1-3 | TRBV29-1 | . | . | 12 | TGCAGCGCCGGACCCTCTGGAAACACCATATATTTT | CSAGPSGNTIYF
TRBJ2-1 | TRBV7-9 | TRBD2 | many | 17 | TGTGCCAGCAGCCCCCATCACACTAGCGGGAGGAACAATGAGCAGTTCTTC | CASSPHHTSGRNNEQFF
TRBJ1-5 | TRBV27 | . | many | 15 | TGTGCCAGCAGTTTGCGGGGATCTAGCAATCAGCCCCAGCATTTT | CASSLRGSSNQPQHF
TRBJ2-2 | TRBV28 | . | many | 18 | TGTGCCAGCACCCGCCACGGGGTAGGGAATGTGGGCACCGGGGAGCTGTTTTTT | CASTRHGVGNVGTGELFF
TRBJ2-2 | TRBV7-2 | . | many | 13 | TGTGCCAGCAGCCGTTTCGTAACCGGGGAGCTGTTTTTT | CASSRFVTGELFF
TRBJ1-1 | TRBV19 | TRBD1 | many | 13 | TGTGCCAGTAGAGACAGGGACGGCACTGAAGCTTTCTTT | CASRDRDGTEAFF
TRBJ1-2 | TRBV4-1 | TRBD1 | many | 17 | TGCGCCAGCAGCCAAGACCGCGGTACCGGGACAGGGGGTGGCTACACCTTC | CASSQDRGTGTGGGYTF
TRBJ1-5 | TRBV5-6 | . | many | 14 | TGTGCCAGCAGCGTTGGGGGAGGAATTCAGCCCCAGCATTTT | CASSVGGGIQPQHF
TRBJ2-4 | TRBV6-5 | TRBD1 | . | 15 | TGTGCCAGCAGTTCCGGGACAGTAGTGGGTGCCATTCAGTACTTC | CASSSGTVVGAIQYF
TRBJ1-6 | TRBV19 | . | . | 15 | TGTGCCAGTAGTAGTGGGACGGCCATTAATTCACCCCTCCACTTT | CASSSGTAINSPLHF
TRBJ1-2 | TRBV6-1 | TRBD1 | many | 16 | TGTGCCAGCACACGACAGGGGGCAATCCCATCGTCTGGCTACACCTTC | CASTRQGAIPSSGYTF
TRBJ1-5 | TRBV6-1 | . | many | 15 | TGTGCCAGTAAGCCACGGCTGGTAGGCAATCAGCCCCAGCATTTT | CASKPRLVGNQPQHF
TRBJ2-3 | TRBV12-3/TRBV12-4 | TRBD2 | many | 16 | TGTGCCAGCAGTTTAGGAGCGGGGGGTGACACAGATACGCAGTATTTT | CASSLGAGGDTDTQYF
TRBJ2-1 | TRBV25-1 | . | once | 15 | TGTGCCAGCAGTTACTTGGGGGGCGCCTACAATGAGCAGTTCTTC | CASSYLGGAYNEQFF
TRBJ2-1 | TRBV14 | . | . | 14 | TGTGCCAGCAGCCCAGATGTCTCCTACAATGAGCAGTTCTTC | CASSPDVSYNEQFF
TRBJ1-1 | TRBV28 | TRBD1 | many | 15 | TGTGCCAGCAGGTCCCCCCCGGCAGGGGGGACTGAAGCTTTCTTT | CASRSPPAGGTEAFF
TRBJ1-2 | TRBV29-1 | . | few | 12 | TGCAGCGTCCAGGACAGTAACTATGGCTACACCTTC | CSVQDSNYGYTF
TRBJ2-7 | TRBV28 | . | many | 13 | TGTGCCAGCAGTTTAACCGCCAGCACCGAGCAGTACTTC | CASSLTASTEQYF
TRBJ1-2 | TRBV4-1 | . | . | 13 | TGCGCCAGCAGTGGAAGCCTTAACTATGGCTACACCTTC | CASSGSLNYGYTF
TRBJ1-2 | TRBV9 | TRBD1 | . | 15 | TGTGCCAGCAGCGTGACAGGGGCGGGTTATAATGGCTACACCTTC | CASSVTGAGYNGYTF
TRBJ2-3 | TRBV12-3/TRBV12-4 | . | many | 14 | TGTGCCAGCAGTTTAAGGCGACAGAGAGATACGCAGTATTTT | CASSLRRQRDTQYF